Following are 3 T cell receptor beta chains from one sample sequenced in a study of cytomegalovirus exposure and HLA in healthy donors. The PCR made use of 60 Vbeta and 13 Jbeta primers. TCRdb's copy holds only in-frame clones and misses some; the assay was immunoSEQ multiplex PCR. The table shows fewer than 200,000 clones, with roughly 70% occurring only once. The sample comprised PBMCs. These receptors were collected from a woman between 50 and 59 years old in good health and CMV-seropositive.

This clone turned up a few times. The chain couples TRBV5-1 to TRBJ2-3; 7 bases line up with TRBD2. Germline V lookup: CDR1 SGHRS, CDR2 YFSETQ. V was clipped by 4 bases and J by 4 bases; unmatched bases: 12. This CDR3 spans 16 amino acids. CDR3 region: CASSATSAMPPDTQYF. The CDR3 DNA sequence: TGCGCCAGCAGCGCCACTAGCGCCATGCCCCCAGATACGCAGTATTTT.

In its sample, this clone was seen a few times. In nucleotides, the CDR3 is TGTGCCAGCAGCTCGTCTAGCGGGGGTCCCGGGGAGCTGTTTTTT. This sequence encodes CASSSSSGGPGELFF. The V gene is TRBV7-3, the J gene TRBJ2-2, with 10 bases fitting TRBD2. The V segment lost 4 bases and the J segment 6 bases; nucleotides outside the gene matches: 5. This CDR3 is 15 amino acids long. Looked up from germline, CDR1 is SGHTA and CDR2 is FQGTGA.

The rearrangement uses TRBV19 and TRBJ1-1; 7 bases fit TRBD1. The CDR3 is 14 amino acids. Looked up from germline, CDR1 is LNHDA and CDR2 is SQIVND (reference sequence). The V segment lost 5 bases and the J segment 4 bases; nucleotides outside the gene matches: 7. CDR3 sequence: CASSERGLGTEAFF. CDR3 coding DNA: TGTGCCAGTAGTGAGAGGGGGCTCGGCACTGAAGCTTTCTTT.